In this sample, the clone carrying this T cell receptor (beta chain) turned up a few times. The antigen is undetermined. The investigators amplified TCR beta CDR3 regions from RNA transcripts. The HTBI set primed first-round TCR CDR3 RT-PCR. TCRdb recomputed calls from the multiplex PCR reads with MiXCR, one row per CDR3 protein. The sample records roughly 600,000 distinct CDR3 sequences, around 13% being singletons. The data stem from a study of T cells in Graves' hyperthyroidism and ophthalmopathy. Findings of the study overall: Blood also carried most thyroid clonotypes expanded above 0.001.

The authors took PBMCs from 10 ml fresh peripheral blood. The CDR3 extends over 13 amino acids. Trimming took off 1 base at V and 4 bases at J, with 5 bases between the two ends. Per germline, CDR1 MNHEY and CDR2 SMNVEV (reference sequence). The chain joins TRBV27 to TRBJ2-1; D remains ambiguous. Sequenced sample: blood. The sequence was obtained from a woman aged 45-60 years with Graves' ophthalmopathy. CDR3 DNA: TGTGCCAGCAGTTTATTTTTATACAATGAGCAGTTCTTC. Amino acid sequence: CASSLFLYNEQFF.